Included here is one TCR beta chain sequence, with context. This entry belongs to a study of CD8+CD57+ T cells in acquired aplastic anemia. Study-wide background: The sorted CD4+ and CD8+ cells yielded an average around 3 ug of DNA.

Genomic DNA acted as the template from which TCR beta VDJ combination and CDR3 sequence profiling were carried out. TCRdb re-derived calls from the reads in MiXCR, one entry per CDR3 protein. The sample has 260,000 or so distinct CDR3 sequences, approximately 86% seen once. Only patients with CD8+CD57+ cell expansion on flow cytometry were chosen for sequencing. Every patient had severe acquired aplastic anemia. This CDR3 is built from 14 residues. Germline V gives CDR1 SGHKS, CDR2 YYEKEE (reference sequence). V was trimmed by 9 bases and J by 0 bases, leaving 15 bases between them. This receptor was taken from a human donor with aplastic anemia. The rearrangement uses TRBV5-5 and TRBJ2-5, with D perhaps TRBD2 (5 bases). Sequenced sample: sorted CD4+, CD8+, or CD8+CD57+ T cells (not recorded which) from PBMCs. CDR3 nucleotides: TGTGCCAACGGCTTGGCCGGGGACCAAGAGACCCAGTACTTC. Residues: CANGLAGDQETQYF. Based on the CDR3 plus reference TRBV5-5 and TRBJ2-5, the full variable domain is DAGVTQSPTHLIKTRGQQVTLRCSPISGHKSVSWYQQVLGQGPQFIFQYYEKEERGRGNFPDRFSARQFPNYSSELNVNALLLGDSALYLCANGLAGDQETQYFGPGTRLLVL.